This is a list of T cell receptor beta chains from one sample in a study of tumor-infiltrating lymphocytes in primary liver carcinoma. From the multiplex PCR reads, TCRdb called clonotypes with MiXCR, one entry per CDR3 protein. The sample carries fewer than 400,000 distinct CDR3 sequences, 65% recorded once. Sequenced: peripheral blood. These receptors were obtained from a man in his forties with primary liver carcinoma and hepatitis B virus infection. Each CDR3 is given with its conserved first and last residue. D genes are given only for firm matches. Expanded clones get a size class; other rows say once, few or many, or leave the size out.

-,TRBJ2-4,-,TRBV6-1,CASSPIWQGSAKNIQYF,TGTGCCAGCAGTCCCATATGGCAGGGCTCAGCCAAAAACATTCAGTACTTC
once,TRBJ1-2,-,TRBV11-2,CASGPSAGLGVGYTF,TGTGCCAGCGGCCCTTCGGCGGGACTCGGGGTTGGCTACACCTTC
once,TRBJ2-1,-,TRBV11-2,CVSSLEGRGSHIEQFF,TGTGTCAGCAGCTTAGAAGGCCGGGGTTCCCACATTGAGCAGTTCTTC
-,TRBJ1-4,-,TRBV29-1,CSDESGENERLFF,TGCAGCGATGAATCGGGTGAAAATGAAAGACTGTTTTTT
-,TRBJ2-3,-,TRBV11-3,CASSLAIGGTDTQYF,TGTGCCAGCAGCTTGGCTATCGGGGGCACAGACACGCAGTATTTT
-,TRBJ2-3,-,TRBV5-4,CDSSLPGGGTRYF,TGTGACAGCAGCTTGCCAGGCGGAGGTACGCGGTATTTT
few,TRBJ2-1,-,TRBV28,CASSSLSWGGEQFF,TGTGCCAGCAGTTCCCTTTCTTGGGGCGGTGAGCAGTTCTTC
-,TRBJ1-2,-,TRBV19,CASNFGGTYGYTF,TGTGCCAGTAATTTTGGAGGGACCTATGGCTACACCTTC
-,TRBJ1-4,TRBD1,TRBV6-5,CASSMTGNGNLFF,TGTGCCAGCAGTATGACAGGGAACGGAAACCTGTTTTTT
once,TRBJ2-5,-,TRBV5-4,CGSSLTGYQETQYF,TGTGGCAGCAGCTTGACAGGATACCAAGAGACCCAGTACTTC
-,TRBJ1-4,-,TRBV6-1,CASRSATNEKLFF,TGTGCCAGCAGATCTGCAACTAATGAAAAACTGTTTTTT
many,TRBJ2-7,-,TRBV6-1,CASSEAELTYEQYF,TGTGCCAGCAGTGAAGCTGAATTAACCTACGAGCAGTACTTC
few,TRBJ2-7,TRBD1,TRBV10-3,CAISVGQGYEQYF,TGTGCCATCAGTGTGGGACAGGGCTACGAGCAGTACTTC
-,TRBJ1-1,-,TRBV10-3,CATSGAINTEAFF,TGTGCCACCTCCGGGGCAATCAACACTGAAGCTTTCTTT
-,TRBJ2-5,-,TRBV11-1,CASSYSNSQETQCF,TGTGCCAGCAGTTACTCCAACAGCCAAGAGACCCAGTGCTTC
-,TRBJ2-2,TRBD2,TRBV5-4,CASSSLAGGLGELFF,TGTGCCAGCAGCTCGCTAGCGGGAGGGCTCGGGGAGCTGTTTTTT
once,TRBJ2-5,-,TRBV12-3/TRBV12-4,CASRHTKAQETQYF,TGTGCCAGCAGACACACTAAAGCGCAAGAGACCCAGTACTTC
-,TRBJ1-2,-,TRBV7-2,CASSRGANYGYTF,TGTGCCAGCAGCCGGGGGGCTAACTATGGCTACACCTTC
-,TRBJ2-7,-,TRBV10-3,CAINEKGRVYEQYF,TGTGCCATCAATGAGAAAGGGAGAGTCTACGAGCAGTACTTC
few,TRBJ2-3,-,TRBV5-4,CASRRDKIAETQYF,TGTGCCAGCAGAAGGGACAAAATAGCAGAAACGCAGTATTTT
many,TRBJ2-1,-,TRBV10-3,CAISPGGRASDNEQFF,TGTGCCATCAGTCCCGGGGGGCGGGCGTCGGACAATGAGCAGTTCTTC
once,TRBJ2-1,-,TRBV11-2,CARSLYPYNEQFF,TGTGCCAGAAGCCTGTATCCCTACAATGAGCAGTTCTTC
-,TRBJ2-7,-,TRBV7-6,CASSVGSGPTYKQYF,TGTGCCAGCAGCGTGGGGAGCGGGCCAACCTACAAGCAGTACTTC
-,TRBJ2-2,-,TRBV7-9,CASSFSKGTGELFF,TGTGCCAGCAGCTTCTCCAAAGGGACCGGGGAGCTGTTTTTT
-,TRBJ2-7,TRBD2,TRBV7-9,CASSGRGGTQVNEQYF,TGTGCCAGCAGCGGGCGCGGGGGTACCCAAGTTAACGAGCAGTACTTC
-,TRBJ2-5,TRBD2,TRBV5-4,CASSLGPSGQETQYF,TGTGCCAGCAGCTTGGGGCCTAGCGGTCAAGAGACCCAGTACTTC
-,TRBJ2-7,-,TRBV30,CAWSSPYPGSRDEQYF,TGTGCCTGGAGTTCTCCTTATCCGGGGAGTCGGGACGAGCAGTACTTC
-,TRBJ1-3,-,TRBV14,CASSQDRTAGNTIYF,TGTGCCAGCAGCCAAGATCGGACGGCCGGAAACACCATATATTTT
-,TRBJ2-2,-,TRBV4-2,CVSSHPRDLNTGELFF,TGTGTCAGCAGCCACCCCCGGGACTTAAACACCGGGGAGCTGTTTTTT
once,TRBJ2-7,TRBD1,TRBV11-1,CASSLAVIGGEEQYF,TGTGCCAGCAGCTTAGCTGTGATAGGGGGCGAAGAGCAGTACTTC
-,TRBJ2-7,TRBD1,TRBV19,CASNLGQGVHEQYF,TGTGCCAGTAATCTAGGACAGGGGGTCCACGAGCAGTACTTC
many,TRBJ1-5,-,TRBV4-2,CASSQEPGRNQPQHF,TGTGCCAGCAGCCAAGAACCCGGTCGCAATCAGCCCCAGCATTTT
-,TRBJ2-2,TRBD1,TRBV2,CASRGDRDTGELFF,TGTGCCAGCAGAGGGGACAGGGACACCGGGGAGCTGTTTTTT
-,TRBJ2-1,TRBD2,TRBV24-1,CATSATGTSVTRRFYNEQSF,TGTGCCACCAGTGCCACCGGGACTAGCGTTACTCGAAGGTTCTACAATGAGCAGTCCTTC
-,TRBJ2-3,-,TRBV4-3,CTSSRVSGDTQYF,TGCACCAGCAGCCGGGTTTCGGGTGACACGCAGTATTTT
few,TRBJ2-1,TRBD2,TRBV24-1,CATSDAVAGDYNEQFF,TGTGCCACCAGTGATGCGGTAGCGGGAGATTACAATGAGCAGTTCTTC
many,TRBJ1-3,-,TRBV6-5,CASRDTQNTIYF,TGTGCCAGCAGGGATACGCAAAACACCATATATTTT
many,TRBJ2-1,TRBD2,TRBV29-1,CSAGLAGGPNEQFF,TGCAGCGCTGGACTAGCGGGAGGGCCCAATGAGCAGTTCTTC
-,TRBJ1-6,-,TRBV28,CASSPPDVNSPLHF,TGTGCCAGCAGTCCACCGGACGTAAATTCACCCCTCCACTTT
-,TRBJ2-5,-,TRBV7-9,CASSKTWAGVKETQYF,TGTGCCAGCAGTAAAACCTGGGCAGGGGTGAAGGAGACCCAGTACTTC
-,TRBJ1-1,-,TRBV18,CASSPPGDWPQAFF,TGTGCCAGCTCACCACCGGGAGATTGGCCTCAAGCTTTCTTT
many,TRBJ1-6,-,TRBV4-2,CASSHDSGGSDSPLHF,TGTGCCAGCAGCCACGACTCCGGGGGTAGTGATTCACCCCTCCACTTT
-,TRBJ2-2,-,TRBV6-2/TRBV6-3,CASSYGGNTWELFF,TGTGCCAGCAGTTACGGCGGGAACACCTGGGAACTGTTTTTT
many,TRBJ2-1,TRBD1,TRBV5-1,CASSRTLSGTDYNEQFF,TGCGCCAGCAGCCGCACACTTTCCGGGACAGACTACAATGAGCAGTTCTTC
-,TRBJ2-7,-,TRBV29-1,CGVARDSSYEQCF,TGCGGCGTCGCCAGGGACTCCTCCTACGAGCAGTGCTTC
-,TRBJ2-2,TRBD2,TRBV11-3,CASSLSSSGRFAGELLF,TGTGCCAGCAGCTTATCATCTAGCGGGAGGTTTGCCGGGGAGTTGCTTTTT